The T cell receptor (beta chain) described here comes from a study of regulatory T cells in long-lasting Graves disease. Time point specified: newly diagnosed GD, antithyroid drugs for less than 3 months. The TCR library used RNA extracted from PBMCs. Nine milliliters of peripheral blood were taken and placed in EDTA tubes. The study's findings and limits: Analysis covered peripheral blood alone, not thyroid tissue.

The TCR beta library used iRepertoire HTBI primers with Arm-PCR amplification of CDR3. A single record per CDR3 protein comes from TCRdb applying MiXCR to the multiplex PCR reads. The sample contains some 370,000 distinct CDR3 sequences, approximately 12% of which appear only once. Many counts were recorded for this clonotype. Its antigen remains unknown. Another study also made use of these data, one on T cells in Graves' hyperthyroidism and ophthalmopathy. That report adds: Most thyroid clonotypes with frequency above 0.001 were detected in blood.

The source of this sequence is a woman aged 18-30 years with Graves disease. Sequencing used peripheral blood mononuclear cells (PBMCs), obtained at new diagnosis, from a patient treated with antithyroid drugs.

The CDR3 protein is CASSLTLGGQPQHF. The CDR3 bases are TGTGCCAGCAGTTTAACCCTTGGAGGGCAGCCCCAGCATTTT. The chain has TRBV12-3 or TRBV12-4 and TRBJ1-5; no clear D gene. V was trimmed by 2 bases and J by 7 bases, leaving 12 bases between them. This CDR3 has 14 residues.